The 23 T cell receptor beta chains given below trace back to one sample, sequenced in a study of shared clonotypes between healthy human individuals. The assay was immunoSEQ multiplex PCR, and TCRdb's table has in-frame clones only and misses some. The sample lists just over 2,000,000 clones, around 95% seen once, with more than 0.1% in the top ten. Sequences were obtained from naive CD4+ T cells sorted from blood. This sample's subset: CD45RA+ positively selected. Receptor source: a man between 18 and 29 years old in good health.

The CDR3 loop reads CAISGDSGTIYF. The CDR3, as DNA: TGTGCCATCAGTGGGGACTCTGGCACCATATATTTT. The chain employs TRBV10-3 and TRBJ1-3; D is perhaps TRBD1 (5 bases). The CDR3 sequence is 12 residues long. Germline V gives CDR1 ENHRY, CDR2 SYGVKD. V lost 4 bases, J lost 9 bases, and 10 bases lay in between.

On this clone itself: Different DNA sequences within this sample yield the same CDR3. V and J are TRBV2 and TRBJ1-2; 9 positions agree with TRBD1. CDR1 is SNHLY, CDR2 FYNNEI, per germline. Trimming cost V 3 bases and J 2 bases; bases outside gene matches: 4. The CDR3 has 15 residues. CDR3: CASSERGTGNYGYTF. CDR3 nucleotides: TGTGCCAGCAGTGAGAGGGGGACAGGGAACTATGGCTACACCTTC.

The chain carries TRBV27 and TRBJ2-7, with 7 bases fitting TRBD1. Germline V CDR1 and CDR2: MNHEY, SMNVEV (reference sequence). J was trimmed by 3 bases and V by 4 bases; bases with no gene match: 12. The CDR3 loop spans 16 amino acids. This CDR3 is CASSSGRPGGFYEQYF. The CDR3 DNA reads as TGTGCCAGCAGTTCCGGTCGGCCAGGGGGATTCTACGAGCAGTACTTC.

The chain carries TRBV27 and TRBJ2-5, with D uncertain. Matching the DNA end better, TRBJ2-7 makes the J call doubtful. The CDR3 consists of 14 residues. Germline CDR1 and CDR2: MNHEY and SMNVEV (reference sequence). Here the CDR3 DNA reads TGTGCCAGCAGTTTAAGGCGGAGCTCCTACGAGCAGTACTTC. This gives the protein CASSLRRSSYEQYF.

The chain combines TRBV18 with TRBJ1-4; 10 bases agree with TRBD1. This CDR3 comprises 16 residues. Germline lookup yields CDR1 KGHSH and CDR2 LQKENI. Germline trimming cut 2 bases from V and 7 bases from J; bases unmatched to any gene: 7. CDR3 nucleotide sequence: TGTGCCAGCTCACCAATAACCGGGACAGGGGCTGAAAAACTGTTTTTT. Translated, it gives CASSPITGTGAEKLFF.

The chain combines TRBV7-2 with TRBJ1-5, with D uncertain. The CDR3 contains 18 residues. Looked up from germline, CDR1 is SGHTA and CDR2 is FQGNSA. V was shortened by 1 base and J by 1 base, with 17 bases between the two germline ends. The chain's CDR3 is CASSLELLRHHSNQPQHF. The CDR3 bases are TGTGCCAGCAGCTTAGAGCTACTGAGACATCACAGCAATCAGCCCCAGCATTTT.

On this clone: Other DNA sequences in the same sample also yield this CDR3. The V call is TRBV6-6, the J call TRBJ1-5; no clear D gene. This CDR3 contains 13 residues. CDR1 MNHNY and CDR2 SVGAGI come from the germline V gene (reference sequence). Trimming cost V 8 bases and J 0 bases, with 8 bases left between them. CDR3 sequence reads: CASSMSSNQPQHF. As DNA, the CDR3 is TGTGCCAGCTCTATGAGTAGCAATCAGCCCCAGCATTTT.

Regarding this clone: The sample has other DNA sequences that encode this CDR3 too. The rearrangement joins TRBV2 to TRBJ1-1; perhaps TRBD1 as D (6 bases). This CDR3 spans 12 amino acids. CDR1 SNHLY and CDR2 FYNNEI come from the germline V gene. Trimming shortened V by 3 bases and J by 10 bases, and 12 bases separated the two germline ends. DNA of the CDR3: TGTGCCAGCAGTGAGGCAGGGGTGGGAGCTTTCTTT. It codes for CASSEAGVGAFF.

This clone was seen only once. V and J are TRBV10-2 and TRBJ2-5; 7 bases match TRBD1. CDR1 and CDR2 from the germline V gene are WSHSY and SAAADI. The CDR3 sequence is 17 residues long. The J segment lost 2 bases and the V segment lost 0 bases, leaving 9 bases of the junction unmatched. DNA for the CDR3: TGCGCCAGCAGTGAGTCTCTGGGACAGACCATTCAAGAGACCCAGTACTTC. Residues: CASSESLGQTIQETQYF.

As concerns this clone: The sample has other DNA sequences that encode this CDR3 too. This sequence joins TRBV29-1 and TRBJ2-7; unclear D gene. V lost 5 bases, J lost 0 bases, and 5 bases lay in between. Germline loops: CDR1 SQVTM, CDR2 ANQGSEA. CDR3 length: 11 residues. This CDR3 reads CSVLISYEQYF. CDR3 bases: TGCAGCGTTCTAATCTCCTACGAGCAGTACTTC.

This clone was picked up a small number of times. Other DNA sequences in this specimen translate into the identical CDR3. CDR3 DNA: TGTGCCAGCAGCTTAGCGGGTCAGCCCCAGCATTTT. It encodes CASSLAGQPQHF. The chain is built from TRBV7-9 and TRBJ1-5; no clear D. From germline, CDR1 is SEHNR and CDR2 FQNEAQ (reference sequence). CDR3 length: 12 residues. Trimming took off 0 bases at V and 6 bases at J, with 3 bases between the two ends.

This clone was detected once. The V call is TRBV11-3, the J call TRBJ1-5; 12 bases align to TRBD1. Germline-derived CDR1 and CDR2 are SGHNT and YENEEA. The CDR3 contains 20 residues. V lost 5 bases to trimming and J lost 5 bases; unmatched junction nucleotides: 19. In DNA, the CDR3 is TGTGCCAGCAGCCCCACGGTTGGGGACAGGGGGCCCCAACCGTATCAGCCCCAGCATTTT. It encodes CASSPTVGDRGPQPYQPQHF.

V gene TRBV6-5 combines with J gene TRBJ2-7, with TRBD1 matching 10 bases. Germline CDR1 is MNHEY and CDR2 is SVGAGI. The CDR3 loop spans 16 amino acids. Trimming removed 2 bases from V and 3 bases from J; junction bases left unmatched: 7. The CDR3 protein is CASSYRRTGGIYEQYF. The CDR3 DNA is TGTGCCAGCAGTTACCGCAGGACAGGGGGAATCTACGAGCAGTACTTC.

CDR3 DNA: TGTGCCAGCAGTCCCGGGGGAACCTACGAGCAGTACTTC. Translated: CASSPGGTYEQYF. The chain is built from TRBV28 and TRBJ2-7; D perhaps matches TRBD2 (6 bases). Looked up from germline, CDR1 is MDHEN and CDR2 is SYDVKM. V lost 5 bases to trimming and J lost 2 bases, with 10 bases between them. The CDR3 runs 13 residues. Drawing the rest from reference TRBV28 and TRBJ2-7, the complete variable domain is DVKVTQSSRYLVKRTGEKVFLECVQDMDHENMFWYRQDPGLGLRLIYFSYDVKMKEKGDIPEGYSVSREKKERFSLILESASTNQTSMYLCASSPGGTYEQYFGPGTRLTVT.

The rearrangement links TRBV28 to TRBJ2-6, with D unresolved. V was shortened by 2 bases and J by 3 bases, with 8 bases between the two germline ends. This CDR3 comprises 15 residues. Germline loops: CDR1 MDHEN, CDR2 SYDVKM. The CDR3, as DNA: TGTGCCAGCAGTTTAGAGGCTGTTGGGGCCAACGTCCTGACTTTC. Residues: CASSLEAVGANVLTF.

The rearrangement joins TRBV19 to TRBJ1-2; tentative D call: TRBD1 (5 bases). The CDR3 contains 14 residues. V lost 8 bases to trimming and J lost 2 bases, with 15 bases between them. The germline gives CDR1 LNHDA, CDR2 SQIVND (reference sequence). The CDR3 region is CASQTALGNYGYTF. In nucleotides, the CDR3 is TGTGCCAGTCAGACAGCCTTAGGGAACTATGGCTACACCTTC.

The V and J genes are TRBV7-2 and TRBJ2-7; the D call may be TRBD1 or TRBD2 (5 bases each). Germline loops: CDR1 SGHTA, CDR2 FQGNSA. There are 13 residues in the CDR3. V shed 5 bases and J shed 5 bases, with 13 bases lying between them. In DNA, the CDR3 is TGTGCCAGCAGCCCGGGACCCGCCAACGAGCAGTACTTC. Translated: CASSPGPANEQYF.

The chain carries TRBV5-6 and TRBJ1-3; tentative D call: TRBD1 (6 bases). The CDR3 is 16 residues long. The germline gives CDR1 SGHDT, CDR2 YYEEEE. V gave up 4 bases and J gave up 7 bases, with 21 bases separating them. The CDR3 here is CASSPAGGAVWNTIYF. CDR3 DNA sequence: TGTGCCAGCAGCCCCGCTGGGGGGGCGGTTTGGAACACCATATATTTT.

This chain links TRBV7-8 with TRBJ2-2, with 7 bases lining up with TRBD2. The V and J ends lost 10 bases and 4 bases, in that order; junction bases with no gene match: 12. This CDR3 has 15 amino acids. The germline V gene encodes CDR1 SGHVS and CDR2 FQNEAQ. The CDR3 region is CANGDLRTSTGELFF. CDR3 coding DNA: TGTGCCAACGGGGACTTGAGGACTAGCACCGGGGAGCTGTTTTTT.

This rearrangement joins TRBV7-9 to TRBJ1-2, with 8 bases matching TRBD1. This CDR3 spans 19 amino acids. After removal of 1 base from V and 5 bases from J, the junction contained 18 bases not matched to a gene. Germline CDR1 is SEHNR and CDR2 is FQNEAQ (reference sequence). CDR3 residues: CASSLEGETGAPRQYGYTF. The CDR3 DNA reads as TGTGCCAGCAGCTTAGAGGGGGAGACAGGGGCCCCCCGTCAGTATGGCTACACCTTC.

The CDR3 DNA is TGCGCCAGCAGTATACCGGGGACAGGCGCAACCGGGGAGCTGTTTTTT. It is translated as CASSIPGTGATGELFF. The chain joins TRBV5-1 to TRBJ2-2, with 8 bases aligning to TRBD1. The germline gives CDR1 SGHRS, CDR2 YFSETQ. V lost 5 bases and J lost 5; bases outside the gene matches: 11. The CDR3 is 16 residues long.

The rearrangement links TRBV19 to TRBJ2-7; 10 bases match TRBD2. The CDR3 covers 15 residues. CDR1 and CDR2 (germline): LNHDA, SQIVND (reference sequence). J lost 2 bases, V lost 3 bases, and 4 bases had no gene match. CDR3 protein: CASSMSGLATYEQYF. CDR3 nucleotide sequence: TGTGCCAGTAGTATGTCGGGACTAGCGACCTACGAGCAGTACTTC. Combining the CDR3 with reference TRBV19 and TRBJ2-7 gives the whole variable domain DGGITQSPKYLFRKEGQNVTLSCEQNLNHDAMYWYRQDPGQGLRLIYYSQIVNDFQKGDIAEGYSVSREKKESFPLTVTSAQKNPTAFYLCASSMSGLATYEQYFGPGTRLTVT.

The CDR3 sequence: CASSDRDLRAGNTIYF. The CDR3 DNA follows: TGTGCCAGCTCGGATCGGGACCTACGCGCTGGAAACACCATATATTTT. This chain uses TRBV18 with TRBJ1-3, with a weak D call TRBD1 (5 bases). Germline values: CDR1 KGHSH, CDR2 LQKENI. V gave up 6 bases and J gave up 2 bases, with 17 bases separating them. CDR3 size: 16 residues.